These T cell receptor beta chains were read from a single sample in a study of identical twins. Using its own MiXCR run on the 5' RACE reads, TCRdb lists one record per CDR3 protein. The repertoire has roughly 350,000 distinct CDR3 sequences, approximately 8.8% of them found once; the top ten carry 8% to 10%. The source material was naive T cells sorted from blood. The receptor source for this set is a woman aged 45 to 65 in good health. Both conserved end residues are part of each CDR3. A D gene is named only where the DNA matches it firmly. A clone size is listed for some rows: how often the clone was seen (once, few, many), or a class if it is expanded.

j_call clone_size v_call d_call cdr3_nt cdr3_aa
TRBJ2-3 . TRBV19 . TGTGCCAGTGGCCTGACTGGCCAAGATACGCAGTATTTT CASGLTGQDTQYF
TRBJ1-1 many TRBV10-3 . TGTGCCATCAGAAACCCAGGACAGACCCCTGAAGCTTTCTTT CAIRNPGQTPEAFF
TRBJ2-1 . TRBV14 . TGTGCCAGCAGACCTCTGGGGTGGAGGAATGAGCAGTTCTTC CASRPLGWRNEQFF
TRBJ2-1 many TRBV5-1 TRBD2 TGCGCCAGCAGCTTGGGATTGGGACTAGGATCCTACAATGAGCAGTTCTTC CASSLGLGLGSYNEQFF
TRBJ2-5 many TRBV27 . TGTGCCAGCAGTTTACCGGGTTTGGAGACCCAGTACTTC CASSLPGLETQYF
TRBJ1-5 few TRBV20-1 . TGCAGTGCCTCAACAGGGTCGGGCCAGCCCCAGCATTTT CSASTGSGQPQHF
TRBJ2-2 many TRBV29-1 . TGCAGCGTTGGGGTGGCCGGGGAGCTGTTTTTT CSVGVAGELFF
TRBJ1-1 many TRBV29-1 . TGCAGCGTTGTTGTTCAGGGGATGAACACTGAAGCTTTCTTT CSVVVQGMNTEAFF
TRBJ2-7 few TRBV5-1 . TGCGCCAGCAGCTTGGCCACGGGGGCCTACGAGCAGTACTTC CASSLATGAYEQYF
TRBJ1-4 . TRBV20-1 TRBD1 TGCAGTGCTAGTTTTACAGGGGAGAGGAAAAAACTGTTTTTT CSASFTGERKKLFF
TRBJ2-7 few TRBV12-3/TRBV12-4 . TGTGCCAGCAGTTCTCGCGAAACAACCTACGAGCAGTACTTC CASSSRETTYEQYF
TRBJ2-2 few TRBV20-1 TRBD1 TGCAGTGCTCCTCGACAGGGAAGGGGCGGCGGGGAGCTGTTTTTT CSAPRQGRGGGELFF
TRBJ1-5 . TRBV7-8 . TGTGCCAGCAGCACGCGCGCCAGACATAGCAATCAGCCCCAGCATTTT CASSTRARHSNQPQHF
TRBJ2-4 many TRBV11-2 . TGTGCCAGCACTTCCCCCCGGGGACGGAATCAGTACTTC CASTSPRGRNQYF
TRBJ2-5 many TRBV20-1 . TGCAGTGCTAGAGACCCTCCTCCTGAGACCCAGTACTTC CSARDPPPETQYF
TRBJ2-3 . TRBV18 . TGTGCCAGCTCTCCCCCGGGGACGGGTACGCAGTATTTT CASSPPGTGTQYF
TRBJ1-5 . TRBV18 . TGTGCCAGCTCACCGGATCAAAATCAGCCCCAGCATTTT CASSPDQNQPQHF
TRBJ2-1 many TRBV20-1 TRBD2 TGCAGTGCTAGCTGGTCGGCTAGCGGGAGGGCCTTCGGTTACAATGAGCAGTTCTTC CSASWSASGRAFGYNEQFF
TRBJ1-1 many TRBV3-1 . TGTGCCAGCAGCCAAGAGGGAGCTCTCACTGAAGCTTTCTTT CASSQEGALTEAFF
TRBJ1-2 few TRBV29-1 . TGCAGCGTTGAAGGGGGTAGTCATGGCTACACCTTC CSVEGGSHGYTF
TRBJ1-2 . TRBV5-5 . TGTGCCAGCAGCTTGGTCGCAAGTAGAGGCTACACCTTC CASSLVASRGYTF
TRBJ2-5 many TRBV29-1 . TGCAGCGTTGACATCAGCAGGGGCCTGGGAGAGACCCAGTACTTC CSVDISRGLGETQYF
TRBJ1-1 . TRBV5-4 . TGTGCCAGCAGGCCAGGGCAGAACACTGAAGCTTTCTTT CASRPGQNTEAFF
TRBJ2-1 few TRBV20-1 . TGCAGTGCTAGAGCCAGTAGAGGTGAGCAGTTCTTC CSARASRGEQFF
TRBJ1-6 . TRBV23-1 . TGCGCCAGCAGTCATCCCGACGAAGGGACACCCCTCCACTTT CASSHPDEGTPLHF
TRBJ1-1 many TRBV7-2 . TGTGCCAGCAGATCCGGGGCGAACACTGAAGCTTTCTTT CASRSGANTEAFF
TRBJ2-3 many TRBV19 TRBD1 TGTGCCACCCTGGAACAGGGGGTAACAGATACGCAGTATTTT CATLEQGVTDTQYF
TRBJ2-2 many TRBV12-3/TRBV12-4 TRBD2 TGTGCCAGCAGTGGAGGGACTAGCGGGACCGGGGAGCTGTTTTTT CASSGGTSGTGELFF
TRBJ2-3 few TRBV25-1 TRBD2 TGTGCCAGCAGTGAAATAGCGGGAAGCACAGATACGCAGTATTTT CASSEIAGSTDTQYF
TRBJ2-2 few TRBV4-1 TRBD2 TGCGCCAGCAGCCAAGACCCGGCTAGCGGGAGGCTCACCGGGGAGCTGTTTTTT CASSQDPASGRLTGELFF
TRBJ2-3 few TRBV15 TRBD2 TGTGCCACCAGCTTCAGCGGGAAGGCAGATACGCAGTATTTT CATSFSGKADTQYF
TRBJ2-4 few TRBV11-2 TRBD2 TGTGCCAGCAGCCCCGGGACTAGCGGGAGTAAAGACATTCAGTACTTC CASSPGTSGSKDIQYF